The rows below give T cell receptor beta chains drawn from one sample of a study of molecular identifiers for immune sequencing clone quantification. TCRdb recomputed calls from the PCR reads with MiXCR, one row per CDR3 protein. The repertoire holds some 70,000 distinct CDR3 sequences, with roughly 20% as singletons. The sample was naive CD8+ T cells from blood, with Jurkat cell RNA spiked in. The receptors derive from a human donor in good health. Some libraries in this study had Jurkat cell RNA spiked in. Both conserved end residues are part of each CDR3. The D gene is left open where the match is weak. Size tells how often a clone was seen (once, few, many) or the class of an expanded clone, and some rows leave it out.

.	.	TRBV2	TRBJ2-7	TGTGCCAGCAGGGATCAGACCTCCTACGAGCAGTACTTC	CASRDQTSYEQYF
.	many	TRBV20-1	TRBJ2-7	TGCAGTGCTAGAGATATTTCAGGAGTACTCTCCTACGAGCAGTACTTC	CSARDISGVLSYEQYF
TRBD2	many	TRBV30	TRBJ2-3	TGTGCCTGGAGTGGACTAGCGGGAGAACCAGATACGCAGTATTTT	CAWSGLAGEPDTQYF
TRBD1	many	TRBV7-9	TRBJ1-5	TGTGCCAGCAGCTCCGACAGGGATATTTATCAGCCCCAGCATTTT	CASSSDRDIYQPQHF
.	.	TRBV5-6	TRBJ1-1	TGTGCCAGCGGCTTGGGGGGGACCTCTGAAGCTTTCTTT	CASGLGGTSEAFF
.	many	TRBV28	TRBJ1-1	TGTGCCAGCAGTTTATCCTTTACGTGGGTCGGGGCTATTGACACTGAAGCTTTCTTT	CASSLSFTWVGAIDTEAFF
.	many	TRBV28	TRBJ2-6	TGTGCCAGCAGTGTCCAGGCCATGTACTCTGGGGCCAACGTCCTGACTTTC	CASSVQAMYSGANVLTF
.	many	TRBV4-2	TRBJ2-2	TGTGCCAGCAGCTCTAGATCGATAAACGGGGAGCTGTTTTTT	CASSSRSINGELFF
.	many	TRBV11-2	TRBJ2-1	TGTGCCAGCAGCCCACTATGGACTACTCAAGATGAGCAGTTCTTC	CASSPLWTTQDEQFF
.	few	TRBV12-3/TRBV12-4	TRBJ2-1	TGTGCCAGCCACCTTCGGGGGGCCTCCTACAATGAGCAGTTCTTC	CASHLRGASYNEQFF
.	many	TRBV4-1	TRBJ2-3	TGCGCCAGCAGCCAAGAACCCTATGGTACAGATACGCAGTATTTT	CASSQEPYGTDTQYF
.	few	TRBV5-1	TRBJ2-1	TGCGCCAGCAGCCTACAAGGCCCGGAGGTCGAGGATGAGCAGTTCTTC	CASSLQGPEVEDEQFF
.	many	TRBV7-2	TRBJ1-1	TGTGCCAGCAGCTGGGGGGACACTGAAGCTTTCTTT	CASSWGDTEAFF
.	many	TRBV7-9	TRBJ2-4	TGTGCCATCGAGAGGATAGTGCTCCGGGGCGGGAAAAACATTCAGTACTTC	CAIERIVLRGGKNIQYF
.	medium-sized	TRBV7-2	TRBJ2-3	TGTGCCAGCAGCGCCCACTCGGTGGGGGGAGAGGCGGATACGCAGTATTTT	CASSAHSVGGEADTQYF
.	few	TRBV7-3	TRBJ2-7	TGTGCCAGCAGCTTAAACCTACGGGGGAGTAGATACGAGCAGTACTTC	CASSLNLRGSRYEQYF
.	many	TRBV7-2	TRBJ2-5	TGTGCCAGCAACCCCACGGGGATGGAAGAGACCCAGTACTTC	CASNPTGMEETQYF